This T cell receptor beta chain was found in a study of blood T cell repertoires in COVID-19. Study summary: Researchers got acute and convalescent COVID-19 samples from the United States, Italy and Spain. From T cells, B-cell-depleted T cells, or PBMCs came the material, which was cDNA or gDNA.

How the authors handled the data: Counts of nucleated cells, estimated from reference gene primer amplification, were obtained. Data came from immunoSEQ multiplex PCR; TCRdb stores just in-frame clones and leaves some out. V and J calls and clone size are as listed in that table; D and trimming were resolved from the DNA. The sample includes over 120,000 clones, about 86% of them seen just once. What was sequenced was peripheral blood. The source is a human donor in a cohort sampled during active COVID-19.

In DNA form, the CDR3 reads TGTGCCAGCAGCCCGGGACTGAGCTATGGCTACACCTTC. It yields the protein CASSPGLSYGYTF. The chain employs TRBV3-1 (or the pseudogene TRBV3-2) and TRBJ1-2; a weak D match, TRBD1 (5 bases). Germline-derived CDR1 and CDR2 are LGHDT and YNNKEL (reference sequence). The V gene lost 4 bases and the J gene lost 4 bases, with 10 bases spanning the gap. There are 13 residues in the CDR3.